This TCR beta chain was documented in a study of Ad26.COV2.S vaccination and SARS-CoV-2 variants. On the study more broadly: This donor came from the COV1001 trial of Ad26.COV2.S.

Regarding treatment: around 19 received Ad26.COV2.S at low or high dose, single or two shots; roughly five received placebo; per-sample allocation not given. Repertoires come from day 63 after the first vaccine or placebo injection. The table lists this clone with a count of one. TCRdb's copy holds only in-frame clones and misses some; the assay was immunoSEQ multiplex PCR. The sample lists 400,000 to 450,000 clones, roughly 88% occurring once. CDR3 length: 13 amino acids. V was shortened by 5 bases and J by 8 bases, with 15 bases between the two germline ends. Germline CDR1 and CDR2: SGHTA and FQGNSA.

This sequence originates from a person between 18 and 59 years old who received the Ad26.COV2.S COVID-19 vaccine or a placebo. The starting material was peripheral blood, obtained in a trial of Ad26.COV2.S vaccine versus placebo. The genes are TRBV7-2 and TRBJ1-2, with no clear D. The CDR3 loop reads CASSLVGLEGYTF. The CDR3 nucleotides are TGTGCCAGCAGCCTCGTGGGTCTAGAGGGCTACACCTTC.